This TCR beta chain appears in the sequencing data of a study of regulatory T cells. Trimming took off 9 bases at V and 0 bases at J, with 21 bases between the two ends. Germline V gene data show CDR1 as MDHEN and CDR2 as SYDVKM. CDR3 size: 17 residues. This clone was observed once. Its matching antigen is unknown. Overall study results and limits: Skewed V and J usage and few unique V-J pairs marked patient repertoires, most in Tregs. In CD3G-deficient patients, conventional CD4+ T cells were enriched for hydrophobic CDR3 residues at positions 6 and 7.

All CD3G-deficient patients showed autoimmunity, more severe in two. Patients aged 2 to 39 years had fewer naive and more memory CD4+ and CD8+ T cells. CD4+ cells were sorted into CD25-high CD127-low regulatory cells and CD25-low CD127-high conventional cells. The PCR used 52 TRBV and 13 TRBJ primers. Produced via immunoSEQ multiplex PCR; TCRdb's table is partial and in-frame only. The profile covers over 30,000 clones, with more than 85% appearing a single time and about 0.96% taken by the ten largest. V and J are TRBV28 and TRBJ1-5; no clear D gene. Material for sequencing was conventional CD4+ T cells sorted from blood. The TCR originated in a child aged 2 to 10 with CD3G deficiency. The CDR3 sequence: CASNRGGRHPSNQPQHF. The CDR3 DNA is TGTGCCAGTAACAGAGGCGGCCGTCATCCTAGCAATCAGCCCCAGCATTTT. The full variable domain, rest sourced from reference TRBV28 and TRBJ1-5, is DVKVTQSSRYLVKRTGEKVFLECVQDMDHENMFWYRQDPGLGLRLIYFSYDVKMKEKGDIPEGYSVSREKKERFSLILESASTNQTSMYLCASNRGGRHPSNQPQHFGDGTRLSIL.